This is a list of T cell receptor beta chains from one sample in a study of regulatory T cells in long-lasting Graves disease. TCRdb re-called the multiplex PCR reads through MiXCR, storing one row per CDR3 protein. The sample comprises around 470,000 distinct CDR3 sequences, about 15% of which are singletons, and over 15% rests with the top ten. These same data were also listed under a study on T cells in Graves' hyperthyroidism and ophthalmopathy.

Here the sequenced sample was peripheral blood mononuclear cells (PBMCs), taken at new diagnosis, from a patient treated with antithyroid drugs. Receptors were obtained from a woman aged 45-60 years with Graves disease. Both conserved end residues are part of each CDR3. The order of the fields is J gene, V gene, CDR3 protein.

J gene: TRBJ2-3; V gene: TRBV7-9; CDR3 protein: CASSSGVSGYTDTQYF
J gene: TRBJ2-1; V gene: TRBV12-3/TRBV12-4; CDR3 protein: CASSQQGTGEQFF
J gene: TRBJ2-2; V gene: TRBV5-1; CDR3 protein: CASSSGTSGTGELFF
J gene: TRBJ2-1; V gene: TRBV5-6; CDR3 protein: CASSSNRGAAIHEQFF
J gene: TRBJ1-3; V gene: TRBV30; CDR3 protein: CAWSPVDGNSGNTIYF
J gene: TRBJ2-2; V gene: TRBV5-1; CDR3 protein: CASSLRRHTGELFF
J gene: TRBJ1-1; V gene: TRBV29-1; CDR3 protein: CSAGTGDMNTEAFF
J gene: TRBJ1-6; V gene: TRBV5-6; CDR3 protein: CASSPIGYPNSPLHF
J gene: TRBJ2-1; V gene: TRBV6-1; CDR3 protein: CASSDTGFYNEQFF
J gene: TRBJ2-1; V gene: TRBV5-4; CDR3 protein: CASSAGLALHNEQFF
J gene: TRBJ1-4; V gene: TRBV6-1; CDR3 protein: CASNGLAGRDEKLFF
J gene: TRBJ2-2; V gene: TRBV5-1; CDR3 protein: CATHPLAGANTGELFF
J gene: TRBJ2-2; V gene: TRBV11-2; CDR3 protein: CASSLGGGTDNTGELFF
J gene: TRBJ2-5; V gene: TRBV29-1; CDR3 protein: CSVGAGLAGETQYF
J gene: TRBJ2-1; V gene: TRBV5-1; CDR3 protein: CASRGRVEGDEQFF
J gene: TRBJ2-1; V gene: TRBV19; CDR3 protein: CASRQVASGNEQFF